These 6 T cell receptor beta chains originate from one sample sequenced in a study of cytomegalovirus exposure and HLA in healthy donors. 13 Jbeta primers and 60 Vbeta primers were used for the PCR. Profiled with immunoSEQ multiplex PCR; TCRdb holds only in-frame clones, not every one. This table holds under 65,000 clones. The specimen was PBMCs. The receptors here all came from a woman between 18 and 30 years old in good health and CMV-seronegative.

This chain joins TRBV18 and TRBJ1-1; D remains unclear. V was clipped by 4 bases and J by 13 bases, with 13 bases between them. Germline CDR1 is KGHSH and CDR2 is LQKENI. The CDR3 runs 11 residues. The CDR3 coding sequence is TGTGCCAGCTCACAGGAGAAAGGCGATTTCTTT. Protein sequence: CASSQEKGDFF.

This chain connects TRBV30 to TRBJ1-6, with D perhaps matching TRBD1 (5 bases). Germline loops: CDR1 GTSNPN, CDR2 SVGIG (reference sequence). V was clipped by 3 bases and J by 0 bases, with 9 bases between them. The CDR3 is 15 residues long. In DNA, the CDR3 is TGTGCCTGGAGCGGAGGGGACTCCTATAATTCACCCCTCCACTTT. Encoded protein: CAWSGGDSYNSPLHF.

The chain links TRBV7-9 to TRBJ2-7; D is undetermined. This CDR3 is 14 amino acids long. Trimming took 5 bases from V and 6 from J, leaving 17 bases between them. The germline gives CDR1 SEHNR, CDR2 FQNEAQ (reference sequence). The chain's CDR3 is CASSPCWAPGEQYF. Here the CDR3 DNA reads TGTGCCAGCAGCCCCTGTTGGGCCCCCGGCGAGCAGTACTTC.

V is TRBV10-1 and J is TRBJ2-3, with 7 positions matching TRBD2. Germline CDR1 and CDR2: WNHNN and SYGVQD (reference sequence). The CDR3 has 15 residues. J lost 4 bases, V lost 4 bases, and 8 bases had no gene match. CDR3 in DNA: TGCGCCAGCAGTGCCGGCGGGAGAGTGCCAGATACGCAGTATTTT. Translating it yields CASSAGGRVPDTQYF.

This chain links TRBV7-9 with TRBJ2-7; 8 positions agree with TRBD1. Germline V lookup: CDR1 SEHNR, CDR2 FQNEAQ (reference sequence). The CDR3 spans 14 residues. With V trimmed by 4 bases and J by 3 bases, 5 bases remained unmatched. CDR3 DNA sequence: TGTGCCAGCAGCTCGGGACAGGCTGTCTACGAGCAGTACTTC. It is translated as CASSSGQAVYEQYF. Based on the CDR3 plus reference TRBV7-9 and TRBJ2-7, the full variable domain is DTGVSQNPRHKITKRGQNVTFRCDPISEHNRLYWYRQTLGQGPEFLTYFQNEAQLEKSRLLSDRFSAERPKGSFSTLEIQRTEQGDSAMYLCASSSGQAVYEQYFGPGTRLTVT.

The V gene is TRBV18, the J gene TRBJ2-2; perhaps TRBD1 as D (5 bases). V was shortened by 4 bases and J by 5 bases, with 14 bases between the two germline ends. This CDR3 is built from 15 residues. Germline-derived CDR1 and CDR2 are KGHSH and LQKENI. CDR3 bases: TGTGCCAGCTCACTCCAGGGTGGAAGGACCGGGGAGCTGTTTTTT. Amino acids: CASSLQGGRTGELFF.